This T cell receptor beta chain was captured in a study of T cell responses to AZD1222 COVID-19 vaccine. Details on this clone: The sample has other DNA sequences that encode this CDR3 too.

Sequenced by immunoSEQ multiplex PCR; TCRdb stores in-frame clones only, minus some. This table has 180,000 or so clones, 92% appearing once. Deletions cut 3 bases from V and 8 bases from J, with 7 bases between. The germline V gene encodes CDR1 SGHVS and CDR2 FNYEAQ. There are 11 residues in the CDR3. The chain links TRBV7-6 to TRBJ1-1; D remains ambiguous. The TCR comes from an adult who received the AZD1222 COVID-19 vaccine. The material sequenced was peripheral blood, taken 28 days after the second AZD1222 dose. The CDR3 here is CASSFGGEAFF. The CDR3 DNA reads TGTGCCAGCAGCTTTGGTGGGGAAGCTTTCTTT.